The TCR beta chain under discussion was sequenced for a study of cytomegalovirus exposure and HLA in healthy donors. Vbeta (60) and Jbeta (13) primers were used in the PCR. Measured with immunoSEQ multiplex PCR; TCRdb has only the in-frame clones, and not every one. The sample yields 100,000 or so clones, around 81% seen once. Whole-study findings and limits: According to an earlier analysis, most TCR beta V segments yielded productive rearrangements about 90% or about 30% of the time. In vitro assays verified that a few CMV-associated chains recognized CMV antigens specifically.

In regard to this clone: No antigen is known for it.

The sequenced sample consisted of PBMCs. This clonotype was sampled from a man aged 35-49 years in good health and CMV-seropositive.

The CDR3 protein is CASSLGTSGRISTDTQYF. The CDR3 nucleotides are TGCGCCAGCAGCTTGGGTACTAGCGGGAGGATTAGCACAGATACGCAGTATTTT. V and J are TRBV5-1 and TRBJ2-3; 12 bases agree with TRBD2. The CDR3 has 18 amino acids. Germline lookup yields CDR1 SGHRS and CDR2 YFSETQ. With V trimmed by 0 bases and J by 0 bases, 5 bases remained unmatched.